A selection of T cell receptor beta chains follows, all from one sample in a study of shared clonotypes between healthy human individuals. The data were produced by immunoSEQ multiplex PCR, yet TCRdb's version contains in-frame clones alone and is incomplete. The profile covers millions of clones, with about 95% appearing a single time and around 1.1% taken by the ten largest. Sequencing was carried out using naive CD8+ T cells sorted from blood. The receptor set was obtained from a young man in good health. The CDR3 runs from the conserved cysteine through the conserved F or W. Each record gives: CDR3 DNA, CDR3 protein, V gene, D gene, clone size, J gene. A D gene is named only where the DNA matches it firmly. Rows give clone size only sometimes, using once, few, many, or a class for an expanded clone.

CDR3 DNA: TGTGCCAGCAGTAATGTAGGGCCCGAGCAGTACTTC
CDR3 protein: CASSNVGPEQYF
V gene: TRBV2
D gene: NA
clone size: NA
J gene: TRBJ2-7

CDR3 DNA: TGTGCCAGCAGCTCAGGGGCCCCGGATTCGGGAAACACTGAAGCTTTCTTT
CDR3 protein: CASSSGAPDSGNTEAFF
V gene: TRBV7-9
D gene: NA
clone size: NA
J gene: TRBJ1-1

CDR3 DNA: TGTGCCAGCAGCTTCGGTAGGGACAGGGACTACGAGCAGTACTTC
CDR3 protein: CASSFGRDRDYEQYF
V gene: TRBV7-8
D gene: TRBD1
clone size: NA
J gene: TRBJ2-7

CDR3 DNA: TGTGCCAGCAGCTTGGACCGGAGCTCCTACAATGAGCAGTTCTTC
CDR3 protein: CASSLDRSSYNEQFF
V gene: TRBV5-4
D gene: NA
clone size: NA
J gene: TRBJ2-1

CDR3 DNA: TGTGCCAGCAGCGTGACTAGCGTGGGGCAGTTCTTC
CDR3 protein: CASSVTSVGQFF
V gene: TRBV5-6
D gene: TRBD2
clone size: once
J gene: TRBJ2-1

CDR3 DNA: TGTGCCAGTAGCTGGGCGGGGACCACAGATACGCAGTATTTT
CDR3 protein: CASSWAGTTDTQYF
V gene: TRBV19
D gene: NA
clone size: NA
J gene: TRBJ2-3

CDR3 DNA: TGTGCCAGCAGCGGGAAGACCGCGAGCTCCTACAATGAGCAGTTCTTC
CDR3 protein: CASSGKTASSYNEQFF
V gene: TRBV7-9
D gene: NA
clone size: NA
J gene: TRBJ2-1

CDR3 DNA: TGTGCCACCGAAGGGGGAACTGATAATTCACCCCTCCACTTT
CDR3 protein: CATEGGTDNSPLHF
V gene: TRBV15
D gene: NA
clone size: NA
J gene: TRBJ1-6

CDR3 DNA: TGTGCCAGCAGCCAAGAAGATAACTGGGCAGAGGGGTCCTACGAGCAGTACTTC
CDR3 protein: CASSQEDNWAEGSYEQYF
V gene: TRBV14
D gene: NA
clone size: NA
J gene: TRBJ2-7

CDR3 DNA: TGTGCCAGCAGTACAGGGGGCGGAGAGACCCAGTACTTC
CDR3 protein: CASSTGGGETQYF
V gene: TRBV5-6
D gene: TRBD1
clone size: NA
J gene: TRBJ2-5

CDR3 DNA: TGCGCCAGCAGCCAAGAACTCGGGACAGGGTTGAGCACCGGGGAGCTGTTTTTT
CDR3 protein: CASSQELGTGLSTGELFF
V gene: TRBV4-1
D gene: TRBD1
clone size: NA
J gene: TRBJ2-2